The 10 T cell receptor beta chains below come from one sample, sequenced in a study of cytomegalovirus exposure and HLA in healthy donors. Primers included in the PCR were 60 Vbeta and 13 Jbeta primers. Clones were read by immunoSEQ multiplex PCR, and TCRdb kept only the in-frame ones, dropping some. This sample carries roughly 190,000 clones, roughly 68% of them seen once, and the ten largest clones take 1.8%. The sample was PBMCs. These receptors all come from a woman under 40 in good health and CMV-seronegative.

A single count supports this clone. The chain joins TRBV6-5 to TRBJ2-3; the D gene is possibly TRBD1 (6 bases). The CDR3 spans 13 residues. The V end lost 6 bases, the J end lost 3 bases, and 10 bases lay between the germline ends. Germline V gene sequence: CDR1 MNHEY, CDR2 SVGAGI. CDR3 DNA: TGTGCCAGCAGACAGGGTTTGACAGATACGCAGTATTTT. It encodes CASRQGLTDTQYF.

V usage is TRBV2 and J usage is TRBJ2-7, with D possibly being TRBD2 (6 bases). CDR3 length: 19 residues. CDR1 SNHLY and CDR2 FYNNEI come from the germline V gene. Trimming cost V 2 bases and J 3 bases, with 26 bases left between them. The CDR3 sequence is CASSETEASVQLSGYEQYF. Written as DNA, the CDR3 is TGTGCCAGCAGTGAAACCGAGGCTAGCGTACAACTGTCGGGCTACGAGCAGTACTTC.

The chain carries TRBV7-9 and TRBJ2-3; D call uncertain. Germline V gives CDR1 SEHNR, CDR2 FQNEAQ (reference sequence). The CDR3 sequence is 12 residues long. Trimming left V 1 base short and J 4 bases short, with 3 bases between. The CDR3 DNA is TGTGCCAGCAGCTTAGTCGCAGATACGCAGTATTTT. Protein sequence: CASSLVADTQYF.

This chain joins TRBV2 and TRBJ1-1, with TRBD1 matching over 9 bases. The CDR3 extends over 16 amino acids. Trimming at V came to 3 bases and at J to 1 base, leaving 6 bases not matched to a gene. Germline V gene lookup returns CDR1 SNHLY and CDR2 FYNNEI. This CDR3 is CASSEGQGKGNTEAFF. As DNA, the CDR3 is TGTGCCAGCAGTGAGGGACAGGGTAAGGGGAACACTGAAGCTTTCTTT.

The chain links TRBV27 to TRBJ2-5; D might be TRBD2 (7 bases). Trimming removed 6 bases at V and 2 bases at J, with 19 bases between. Germline CDR1 MNHEY, CDR2 SMNVEV (reference sequence). The CDR3 length is 16 residues. The CDR3 DNA is TGTGCCAGCAGGAGAGGGGGGGACTGTGCTCAAGAGACCCAGTACTTC. Translated, it gives CASRRGGDCAQETQYF.

The chain carries TRBV7-9 and TRBJ2-7; 9 positions match TRBD1. Trimming removed 5 bases from V and 4 bases from J; junction bases left unmatched: 12. The CDR3 consists of 16 residues. CDR1 and CDR2 (germline): SEHNR, FQNEAQ (reference sequence). In nucleotides, the CDR3 is TGTGCCAGCAGCCCTACGCAGGACAGGGGCGCATACGAGCAGTACTTC. Encoded protein: CASSPTQDRGAYEQYF.

The chain uses TRBV7-3 and TRBJ2-6; 9 bases map to TRBD1. The CDR3 loop spans 18 amino acids. V dropped 4 bases and J dropped 2; count of bases not matched to a gene: 9. The V gene's germline CDR1 is SGHTA and CDR2 FQGTGA. DNA for the CDR3: TGTGCCAGCAGCTCCCCGTGGACAGGGGATCCTGGGGCCAACGTCCTGACTTTC. It yields the protein CASSSPWTGDPGANVLTF. Full variable domain (missing parts from reference TRBV7-3 and TRBJ2-6): GAGVSQTPSNKVTEKGKYVELRCDPISGHTALYWYRQSLGQGPEFLIYFQGTGAADDSGLPNDRFFAVRPEGSVSTLKIQRTERGDSAVYLCASSSPWTGDPGANVLTFGAGSRLTVL.

The sample holds one count of this clone. V is TRBV6-6 and J is TRBJ2-3, with D tentatively TRBD2 (5 bases). Germline V gene data show CDR1 as MNHNY and CDR2 as SVGAGI (reference sequence). There are 12 residues in the CDR3. The V end was cut by 2 bases, the J end by 13 bases, with 13 bases between. CDR3 bases: TGTGCCAGCAGTTACGGACTCGACCCCGAGTATTTT. Translating gives CASSYGLDPEYF.

The chain joins TRBV7-8 to TRBJ2-3, with 7 bases fitting TRBD1. Germline V gene lookup returns CDR1 SGHVS and CDR2 FQNEAQ. The junction had 7 bases not matched to a gene; V was cut back by 1 base and J by 6 bases. The CDR3 covers 15 residues. Here the CDR3 reads CASSLVGHRGDTQYF. CDR3 DNA sequence: TGTGCCAGCAGCTTAGTGGGGCACAGGGGTGATACGCAGTATTTT.

The V gene is TRBV28, the J gene TRBJ2-1; 7 bases match TRBD2. Germline-derived CDR1 and CDR2 are MDHEN and SYDVKM. Trimming cost V 3 bases and J 6 bases; bases outside gene matches: 5. The CDR3 is made up of 14 amino acids. In nucleotides, the CDR3 is TGTGCCAGCAGTTTTTCTGGACTAGGCAATGAGCAGTTCTTC. This translates into CASSFSGLGNEQFF.